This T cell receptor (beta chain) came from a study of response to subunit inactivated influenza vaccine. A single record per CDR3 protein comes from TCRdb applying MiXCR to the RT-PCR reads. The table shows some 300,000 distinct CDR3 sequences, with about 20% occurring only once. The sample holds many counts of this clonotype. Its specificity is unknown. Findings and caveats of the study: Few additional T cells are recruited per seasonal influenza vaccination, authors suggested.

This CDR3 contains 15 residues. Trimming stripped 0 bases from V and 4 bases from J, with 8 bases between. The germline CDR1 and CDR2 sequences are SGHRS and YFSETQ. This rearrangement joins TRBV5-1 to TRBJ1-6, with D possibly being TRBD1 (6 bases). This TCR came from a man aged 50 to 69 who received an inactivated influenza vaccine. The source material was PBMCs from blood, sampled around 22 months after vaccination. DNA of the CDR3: TGCGCCAGCAGCTTGGGGGACAATTATAATTCACCCCTCCACTTT. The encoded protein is CASSLGDNYNSPLHF. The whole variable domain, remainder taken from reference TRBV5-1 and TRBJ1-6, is KAGVTQTPRYLIKTRGQQVTLSCSPISGHRSVSWYQQTPGQGLQFLFEYFSETQRNKGNFPGRFSGRQFSNSRSEMNVSTLELGDSALYLCASSLGDNYNSPLHFGNGTRLTVT.